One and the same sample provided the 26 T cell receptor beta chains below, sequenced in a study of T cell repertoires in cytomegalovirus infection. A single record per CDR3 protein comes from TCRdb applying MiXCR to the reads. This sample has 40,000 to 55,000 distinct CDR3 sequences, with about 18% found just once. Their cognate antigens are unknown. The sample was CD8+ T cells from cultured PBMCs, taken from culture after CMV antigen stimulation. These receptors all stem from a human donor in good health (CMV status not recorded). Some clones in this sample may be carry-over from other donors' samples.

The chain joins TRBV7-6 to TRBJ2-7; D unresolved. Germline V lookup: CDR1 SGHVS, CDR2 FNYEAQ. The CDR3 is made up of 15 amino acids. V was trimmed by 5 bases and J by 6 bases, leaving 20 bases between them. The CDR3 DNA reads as TGTGCCAGCAGCACCCTAGAGACACCGGCTGGCGAGCAGTACTTC. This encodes CASSTLETPAGEQYF.

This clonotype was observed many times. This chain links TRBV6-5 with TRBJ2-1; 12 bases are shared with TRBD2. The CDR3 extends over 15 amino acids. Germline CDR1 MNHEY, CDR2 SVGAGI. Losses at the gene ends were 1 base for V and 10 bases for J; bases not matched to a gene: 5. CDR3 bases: TGTGCCAGCAGTTACTTTTCGACTAGCGGGAGAGAGCAGTTCTTC. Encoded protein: CASSYFSTSGREQFF.

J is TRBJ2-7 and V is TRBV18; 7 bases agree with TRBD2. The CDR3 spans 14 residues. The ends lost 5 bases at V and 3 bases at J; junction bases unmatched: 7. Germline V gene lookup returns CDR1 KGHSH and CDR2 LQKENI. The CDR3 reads CASSFRDYDYEQYF. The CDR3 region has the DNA TGTGCCAGCTCATTCCGGGACTACGACTACGAGCAGTACTTC. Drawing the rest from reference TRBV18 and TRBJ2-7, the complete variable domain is NAGVMQNPRHLVRRRGQEARLRCSPMKGHSHVYWYRQLPEEGLKFMVYLQKENIIDESGMPKERFSAEFPKEGPSILRIQQVVRGDSAAYFCASSFRDYDYEQYFGPGTRLTVT.

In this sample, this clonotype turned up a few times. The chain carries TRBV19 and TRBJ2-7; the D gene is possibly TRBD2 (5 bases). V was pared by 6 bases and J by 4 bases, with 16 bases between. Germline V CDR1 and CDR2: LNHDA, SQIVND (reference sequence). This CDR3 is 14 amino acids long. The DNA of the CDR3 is TGTGCCAGTAGCCTAGGGCCAGGAGGATACGAGCAGTACTTC. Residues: CASSLGPGGYEQYF.

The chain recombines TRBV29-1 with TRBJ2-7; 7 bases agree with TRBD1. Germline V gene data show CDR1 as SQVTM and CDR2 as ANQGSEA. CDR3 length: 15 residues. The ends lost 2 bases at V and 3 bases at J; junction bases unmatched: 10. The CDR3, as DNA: TGCAGCGTTGAAAGCCACAGGGGAGCCTACTACGAGCAGTACTTC. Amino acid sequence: CSVESHRGAYYEQYF.

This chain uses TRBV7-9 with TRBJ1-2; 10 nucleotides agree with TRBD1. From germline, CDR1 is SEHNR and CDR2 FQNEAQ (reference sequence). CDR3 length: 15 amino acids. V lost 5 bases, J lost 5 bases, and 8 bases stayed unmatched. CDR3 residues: CASSPPRDRGYGYTF. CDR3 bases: TGTGCCAGCAGCCCCCCTAGGGACAGGGGTTATGGCTACACCTTC. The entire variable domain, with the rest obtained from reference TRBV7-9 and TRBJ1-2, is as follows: DTGVSQNPRHKITKRGQNVTFRCDPISEHNRLYWYRQTLGQGPEFLTYFQNEAQLEKSRLLSDRFSAERPKGSFSTLEIQRTEQGDSAMYLCASSPPRDRGYGYTFGSGTRLTVV.

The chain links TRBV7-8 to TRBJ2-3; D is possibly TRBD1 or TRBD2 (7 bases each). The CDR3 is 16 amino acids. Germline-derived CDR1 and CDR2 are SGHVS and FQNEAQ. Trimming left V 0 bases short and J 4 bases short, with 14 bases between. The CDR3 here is CASSLAPGGGADTQYF. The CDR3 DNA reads TGTGCCAGCAGCTTAGCGCCAGGGGGGGGGGCAGATACGCAGTATTTT.

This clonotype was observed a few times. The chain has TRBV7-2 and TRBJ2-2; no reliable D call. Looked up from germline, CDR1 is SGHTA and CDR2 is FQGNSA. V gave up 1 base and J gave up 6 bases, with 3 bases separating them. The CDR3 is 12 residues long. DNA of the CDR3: TGTGCCAGCAGCTTAGTCCCCGGGGAGCTGTTTTTT. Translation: CASSLVPGELFF.

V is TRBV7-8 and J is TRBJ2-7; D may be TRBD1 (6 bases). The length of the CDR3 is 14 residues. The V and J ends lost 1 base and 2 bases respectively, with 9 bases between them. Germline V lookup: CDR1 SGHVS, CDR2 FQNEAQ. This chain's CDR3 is CASSLEQGTYEQYF. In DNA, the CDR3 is TGTGCCAGCAGCTTAGAACAGGGAACCTACGAGCAGTACTTC.

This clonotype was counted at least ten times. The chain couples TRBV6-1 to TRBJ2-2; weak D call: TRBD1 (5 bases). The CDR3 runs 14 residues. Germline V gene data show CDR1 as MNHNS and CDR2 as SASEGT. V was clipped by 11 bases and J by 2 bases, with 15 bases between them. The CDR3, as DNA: TGTGCCTCCGGACGTGGGGCTAACACCGGGGAGCTGTTTTTT. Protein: CASGRGANTGELFF.

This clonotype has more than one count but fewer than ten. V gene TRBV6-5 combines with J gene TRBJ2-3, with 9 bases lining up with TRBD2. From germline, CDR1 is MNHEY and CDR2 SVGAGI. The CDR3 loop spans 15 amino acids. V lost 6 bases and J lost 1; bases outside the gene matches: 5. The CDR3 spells CASSSQRGGTDTQYF. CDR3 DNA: TGTGCCAGCAGCTCTCAGCGGGGGGGCACAGATACGCAGTATTTT.

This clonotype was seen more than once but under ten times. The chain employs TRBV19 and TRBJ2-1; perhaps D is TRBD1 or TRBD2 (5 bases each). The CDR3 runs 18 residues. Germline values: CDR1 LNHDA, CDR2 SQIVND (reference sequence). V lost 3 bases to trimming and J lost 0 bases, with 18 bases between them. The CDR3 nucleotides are TGTGCCAGTAGTATCCTACCCTCCGGGGCCAGCTCCTACAATGAGCAGTTCTTC. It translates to CASSILPSGASSYNEQFF.

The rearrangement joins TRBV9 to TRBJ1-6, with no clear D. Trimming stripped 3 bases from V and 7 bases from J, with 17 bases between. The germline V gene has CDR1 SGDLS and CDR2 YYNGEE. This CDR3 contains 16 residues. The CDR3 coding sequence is TGTGCCAGCAGCGGTGGAGGTGGTCGGGCAAATTCACCCCTCCACTTT. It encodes CASSGGGGRANSPLHF.

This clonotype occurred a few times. CDR3 in amino acids: CASNLNPTSGRISYEQYF. The CDR3 nucleotides are TGTGCCAGCAACCTCAACCCAACTAGCGGGCGTATCTCCTACGAGCAGTACTTC. This sequence joins TRBV7-2 and TRBJ2-7; 9 bases map to TRBD2. The CDR3 loop spans 18 amino acids. The germline V gene has CDR1 SGHTA and CDR2 FQGNSA. The junction had 16 bases not matched to a gene; V was cut back by 7 bases and J by 0 bases.

CDR3 loop: CASSPPGGVNRNEQFF. CDR3 in DNA: TGTGCCAGCAGCCCCCCTGGCGGGGTAAATAGGAATGAGCAGTTCTTC. The chain joins TRBV7-9 to TRBJ2-1; a weak D match, TRBD2 (6 bases). With 5 bases removed from V and 7 bases from J, the gap between germline ends came to 21 bases. Germline lookup yields CDR1 SEHNR and CDR2 FQNEAQ (reference sequence). This CDR3 contains 16 residues.

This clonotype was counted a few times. The chain's CDR3 is CANRENTGELFF. The CDR3 bases are TGTGCCAACAGGGAGAACACCGGGGAGCTGTTTTTT. This chain uses TRBV12-3 or TRBV12-4 with TRBJ2-2; TRBD1 might be the D (6 bases). The CDR3 has 12 amino acids. Trimming removed 10 bases from V and 1 base from J, with 7 bases in between.

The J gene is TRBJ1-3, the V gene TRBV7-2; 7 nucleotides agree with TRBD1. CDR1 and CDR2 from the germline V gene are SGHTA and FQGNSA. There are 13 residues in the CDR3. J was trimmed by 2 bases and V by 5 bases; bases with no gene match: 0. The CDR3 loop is CASSDRAGNTIYF. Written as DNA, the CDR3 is TGTGCCAGCAGCGACAGGGCTGGAAACACCATATATTTT.

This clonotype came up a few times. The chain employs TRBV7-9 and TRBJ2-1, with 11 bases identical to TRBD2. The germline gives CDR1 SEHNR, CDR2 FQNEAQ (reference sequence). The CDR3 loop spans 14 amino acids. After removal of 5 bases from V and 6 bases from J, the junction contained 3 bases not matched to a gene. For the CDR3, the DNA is TGTGCCAGCAGCGGGACTAGCGGTCTCAATGAGCAGTTCTTC. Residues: CASSGTSGLNEQFF.

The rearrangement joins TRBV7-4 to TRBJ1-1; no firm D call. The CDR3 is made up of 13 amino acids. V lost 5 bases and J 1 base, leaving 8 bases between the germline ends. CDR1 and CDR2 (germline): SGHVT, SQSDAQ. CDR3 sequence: CASSPVKNTEAFF. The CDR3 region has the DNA TGTGCCAGCAGCCCGGTCAAGAACACTGAAGCTTTCTTT.

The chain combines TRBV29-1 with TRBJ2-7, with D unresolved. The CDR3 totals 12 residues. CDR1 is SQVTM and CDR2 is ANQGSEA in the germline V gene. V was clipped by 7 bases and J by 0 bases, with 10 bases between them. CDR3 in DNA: TGCAGCGCTATTGGTTCCTCCTACGAGCAGTACTTC. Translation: CSAIGSSYEQYF.

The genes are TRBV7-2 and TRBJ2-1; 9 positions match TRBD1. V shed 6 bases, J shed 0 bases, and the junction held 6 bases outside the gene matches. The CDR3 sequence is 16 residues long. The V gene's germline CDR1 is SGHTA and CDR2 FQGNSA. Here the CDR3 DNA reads TGTGCCAGCAGATCGACAGGGGGGAGCTCCTACAATGAGCAGTTCTTC. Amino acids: CASRSTGGSSYNEQFF.

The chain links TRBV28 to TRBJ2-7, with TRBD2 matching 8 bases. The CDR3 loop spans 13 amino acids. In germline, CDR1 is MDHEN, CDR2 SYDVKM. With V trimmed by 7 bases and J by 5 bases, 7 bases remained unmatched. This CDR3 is CASTLGLEDEQYF. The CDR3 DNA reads TGTGCCAGCACCCTGGGACTAGAGGACGAGCAGTACTTC.

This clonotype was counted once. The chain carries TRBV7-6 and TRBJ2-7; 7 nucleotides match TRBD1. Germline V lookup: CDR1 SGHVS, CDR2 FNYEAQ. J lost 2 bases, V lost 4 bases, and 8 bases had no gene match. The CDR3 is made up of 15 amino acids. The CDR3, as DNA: TGTGCCAGCAGCTCGCGACAGGGCCTCACCTACGAGCAGTACTTC. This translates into CASSSRQGLTYEQYF.

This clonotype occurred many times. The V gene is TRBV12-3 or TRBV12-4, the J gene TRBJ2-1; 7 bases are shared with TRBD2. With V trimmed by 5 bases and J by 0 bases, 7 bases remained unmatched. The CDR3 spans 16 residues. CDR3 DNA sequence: TGTGCCAGCAGTCCTAGCGGAGGCAGCTCCTACAATGAGCAGTTCTTC. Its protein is CASSPSGGSSYNEQFF.

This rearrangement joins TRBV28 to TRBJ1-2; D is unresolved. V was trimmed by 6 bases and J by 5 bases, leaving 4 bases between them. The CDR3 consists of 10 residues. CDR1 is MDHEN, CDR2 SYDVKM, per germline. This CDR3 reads CASRRYGYTF. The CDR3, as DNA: TGTGCCAGCAGACGGTATGGCTACACCTTC.

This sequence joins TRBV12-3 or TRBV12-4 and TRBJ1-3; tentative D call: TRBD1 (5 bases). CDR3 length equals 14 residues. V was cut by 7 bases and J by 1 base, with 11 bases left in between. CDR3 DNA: TGTGCCAGCACCACGACAGTTTCTGGAAACACCATATATTTT. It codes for CASTTTVSGNTIYF.